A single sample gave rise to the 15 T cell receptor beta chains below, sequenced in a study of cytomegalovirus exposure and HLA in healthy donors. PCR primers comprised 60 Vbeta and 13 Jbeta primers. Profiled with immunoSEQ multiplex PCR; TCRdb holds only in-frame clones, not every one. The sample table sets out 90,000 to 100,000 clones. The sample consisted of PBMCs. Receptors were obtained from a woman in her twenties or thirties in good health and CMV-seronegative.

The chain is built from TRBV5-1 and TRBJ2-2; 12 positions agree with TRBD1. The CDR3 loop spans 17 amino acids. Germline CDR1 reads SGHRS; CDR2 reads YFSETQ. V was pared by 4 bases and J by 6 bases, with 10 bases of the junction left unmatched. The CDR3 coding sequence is TGCGCCAGCAGCCCACGGGACAGGGGGCTTTCGGCCGGGGAGCTGTTTTTT. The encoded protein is CASSPRDRGLSAGELFF.

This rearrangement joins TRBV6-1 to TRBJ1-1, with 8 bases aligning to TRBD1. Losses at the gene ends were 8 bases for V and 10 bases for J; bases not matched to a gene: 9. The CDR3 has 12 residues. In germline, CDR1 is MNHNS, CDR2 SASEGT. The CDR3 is CASGGQGGRAFF. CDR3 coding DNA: TGTGCCAGCGGAGGACAGGGTGGGAGAGCTTTCTTT.

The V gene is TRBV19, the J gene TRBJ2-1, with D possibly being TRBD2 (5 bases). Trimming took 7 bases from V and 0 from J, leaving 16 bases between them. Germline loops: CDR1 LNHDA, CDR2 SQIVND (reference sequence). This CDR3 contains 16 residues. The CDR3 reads CASIDNWRSSYNEQFF. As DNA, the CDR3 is TGTGCCAGTATCGATAATTGGAGGAGCTCCTACAATGAGCAGTTCTTC. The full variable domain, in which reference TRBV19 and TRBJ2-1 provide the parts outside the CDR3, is DGGITQSPKYLFRKEGQNVTLSCEQNLNHDAMYWYRQDPGQGLRLIYYSQIVNDFQKGDIAEGYSVSREKKESFPLTVTSAQKNPTAFYLCASIDNWRSSYNEQFFGPGTRLTVL.

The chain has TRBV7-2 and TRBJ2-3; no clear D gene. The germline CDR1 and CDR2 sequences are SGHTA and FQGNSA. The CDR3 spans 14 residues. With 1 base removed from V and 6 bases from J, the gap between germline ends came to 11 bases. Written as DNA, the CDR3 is TGTGCCAGCAGCTTAGGCCCCCAGAGGGATACGCAGTATTTT. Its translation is CASSLGPQRDTQYF.

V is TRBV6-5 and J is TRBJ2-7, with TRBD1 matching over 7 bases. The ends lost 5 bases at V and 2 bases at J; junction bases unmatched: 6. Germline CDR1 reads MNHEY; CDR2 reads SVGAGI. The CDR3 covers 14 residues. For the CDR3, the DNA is TGTGCCAGCAGTCCCGGGACAGCGACCTACGAGCAGTACTTC. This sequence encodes CASSPGTATYEQYF.

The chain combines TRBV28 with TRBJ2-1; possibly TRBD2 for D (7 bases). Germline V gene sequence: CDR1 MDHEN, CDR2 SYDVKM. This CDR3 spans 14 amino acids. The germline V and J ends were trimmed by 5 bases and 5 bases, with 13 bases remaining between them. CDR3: CASSGGGLDNEQFF. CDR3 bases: TGTGCCAGCAGTGGGGGGGGGCTCGACAATGAGCAGTTCTTC.

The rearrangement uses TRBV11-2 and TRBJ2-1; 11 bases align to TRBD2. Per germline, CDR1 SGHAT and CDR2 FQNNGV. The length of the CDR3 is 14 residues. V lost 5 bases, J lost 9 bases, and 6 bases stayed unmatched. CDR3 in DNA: TGTGCCAGCAGCGTGGGACTAGCGGTGTTTGAGCAGTTCTTC. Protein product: CASSVGLAVFEQFF.

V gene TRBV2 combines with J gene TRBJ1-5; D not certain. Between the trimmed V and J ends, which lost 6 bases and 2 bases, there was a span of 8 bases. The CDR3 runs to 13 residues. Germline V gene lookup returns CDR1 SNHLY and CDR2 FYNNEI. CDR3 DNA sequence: TGTGCCAGCAGCGCCGAGGGCAATCAGCCCCAGCATTTT. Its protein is CASSAEGNQPQHF.

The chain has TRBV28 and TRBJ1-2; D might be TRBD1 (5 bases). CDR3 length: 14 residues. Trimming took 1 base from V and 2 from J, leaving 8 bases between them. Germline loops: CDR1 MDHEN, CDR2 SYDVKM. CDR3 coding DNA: TGTGCCAGCAGTTTATTAGCAGGGAACTATGGCTACACCTTC. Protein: CASSLLAGNYGYTF.

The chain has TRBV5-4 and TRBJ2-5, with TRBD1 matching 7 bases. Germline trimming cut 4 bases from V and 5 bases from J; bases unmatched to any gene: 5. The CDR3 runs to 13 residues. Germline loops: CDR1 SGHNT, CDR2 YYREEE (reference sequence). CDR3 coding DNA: TGTGCCAGCAGCACAACAGGGGAGGAGACCCAGTACTTC. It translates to CASSTTGEETQYF.

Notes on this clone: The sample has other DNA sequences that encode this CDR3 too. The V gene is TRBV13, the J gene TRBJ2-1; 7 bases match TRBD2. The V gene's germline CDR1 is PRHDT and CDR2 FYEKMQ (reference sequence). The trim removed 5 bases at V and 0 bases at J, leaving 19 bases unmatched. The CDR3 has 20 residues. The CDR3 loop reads CASSPPMFRLAESSYNEQFF. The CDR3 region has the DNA TGTGCCAGCAGCCCCCCCATGTTTAGGCTAGCGGAGAGCTCCTACAATGAGCAGTTCTTC. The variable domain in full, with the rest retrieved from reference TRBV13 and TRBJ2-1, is AAGVIQSPRHLIKEKRETATLKCYPIPRHDTVYWYQQGPGQDPQFLISFYEKMQSDKGSIPDRFSAQQFSDYHSELNMSSLELGDSALYFCASSPPMFRLAESSYNEQFFGPGTRLTVL.

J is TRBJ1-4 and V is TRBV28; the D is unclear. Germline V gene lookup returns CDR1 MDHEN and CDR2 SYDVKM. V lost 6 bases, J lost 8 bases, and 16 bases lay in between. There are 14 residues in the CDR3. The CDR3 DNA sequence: TGTGCCAGCAGATTGAACGGGTTCAACGAAAAACTGTTTTTT. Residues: CASRLNGFNEKLFF.

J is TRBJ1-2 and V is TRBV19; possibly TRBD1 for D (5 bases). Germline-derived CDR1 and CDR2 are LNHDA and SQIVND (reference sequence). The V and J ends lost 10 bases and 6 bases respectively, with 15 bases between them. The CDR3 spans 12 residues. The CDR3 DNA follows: TGTGCCACCCTAGGTGGGGGGGATGGCTACACCTTC. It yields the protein CATLGGGDGYTF.

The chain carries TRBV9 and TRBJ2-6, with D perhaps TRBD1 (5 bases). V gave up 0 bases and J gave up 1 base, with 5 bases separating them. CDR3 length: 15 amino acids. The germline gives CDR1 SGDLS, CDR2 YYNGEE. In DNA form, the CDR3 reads TGTGCCAGCAGCGTAGGGACATCTGGGGCCAACGTCCTGACTTTC. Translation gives CASSVGTSGANVLTF.

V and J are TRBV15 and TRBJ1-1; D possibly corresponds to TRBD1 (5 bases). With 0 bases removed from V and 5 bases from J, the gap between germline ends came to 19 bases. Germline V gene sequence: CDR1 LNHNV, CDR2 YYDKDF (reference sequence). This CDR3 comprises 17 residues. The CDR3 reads CATSREGRNAEGTEAFF. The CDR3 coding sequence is TGTGCCACCAGCAGAGAGGGACGCAACGCGGAGGGGACTGAAGCTTTCTTT.